Described below is a single T cell receptor (beta chain) sequence and its context. Its antigen is not known. PCR was performed using 60 Vbeta and 13 Jbeta primers. Data came from immunoSEQ multiplex PCR; TCRdb stores just in-frame clones and leaves some out. The sample carries 99,000 or so clones, 65% to 80% recorded once. The CDR3 totals 11 residues. With 7 bases removed from V and 1 base from J, the gap between germline ends came to 4 bases. Germline loops: CDR1 MNHNS, CDR2 SASEGT. The data derive from a study of cytomegalovirus exposure and HLA in healthy donors. Overall study: Of all 400 or so donors who were genotyped, roughly 81% belonged to the Caucasian-associated ancestry cluster.

Study observations and caveats: Earlier findings revealed that most TCR beta V segments proved productive either about 90% or about 30% of the time. Altogether, 160 or so TCR beta chains were recorded as cytomegalovirus-associated.

Sequencing was done on a sample of PBMCs. The receptor's source is a man aged 55 to 69 in good health and CMV-seropositive. The V and J genes are TRBV6-1 and TRBJ1-1; no firm D call. The CDR3 bases are TGTGCCAGCACCAGGAACACTGAAGCTTTCTTT. Protein: CASTRNTEAFF.